This T cell receptor (beta chain) was profiled in a study of shared clonotypes between healthy human individuals. Data came from immunoSEQ multiplex PCR; TCRdb stores just in-frame clones and leaves some out. The table has about 1.5 million clones, roughly 96% seen once. CDR3 length: 12 amino acids. V dropped 8 bases and J dropped 6 bases, with 12 bases sitting between them. Germline V gives CDR1 SGHDN, CDR2 FVKESK. Material for sequencing was naive CD4+ T cells sorted from blood. Noted subset: CD45RA+ positively selected. This clonotype originated in a man younger than 40 in good health. This rearrangement joins TRBV14 to TRBJ2-3; D possibly corresponds to TRBD2 (5 bases). The CDR3 protein is CASGRGLDTQYF. CDR3 nucleotide sequence: TGTGCCAGCGGACGGGGTTTGGATACGCAGTATTTT.